Described below is a single T cell receptor (beta chain) sequence and its context. The ends lost 5 bases at V and 3 bases at J; junction bases unmatched: 13. The germline gives CDR1 MNHEY, CDR2 SMNVEV (reference sequence). This CDR3 comprises 17 residues. This sample was taken from a study of blood T cells in healthy people across ages. Healthy Caucasian individuals from Russia aged roughly 6 to 100 served as donors. Together with a sample-barcoded 5' primer, a J-beta primer mix was included in a second PCR lasting about 7 to 11 cycles. TCRdb used MiXCR to reprocess the 5' RACE reads, holding one entry per CDR3 protein. The sample has fewer than 800,000 distinct CDR3 sequences, around half seen once; the top ten hold 30% to 35%.

The TCR originated in an older woman in good health. The sequenced sample was blood. This chain uses TRBV27 with TRBJ2-7; the match to TRBD2 covers 10 bases. The CDR3: CASSDQGGSGRRYEQYF. Written as DNA, the CDR3 is TGTGCCAGCAGTGATCAAGGGGGTAGCGGGAGGCGCTACGAGCAGTACTTC.